This TCR beta chain was obtained from a study of cytomegalovirus exposure and HLA in healthy donors. 13 Jbeta primers and 60 Vbeta primers were used for the PCR. The assay was immunoSEQ multiplex PCR, and TCRdb's table has in-frame clones only and misses some. The sample lists 100,000 to 150,000 clones; roughly 83% were seen once. This CDR3 spans 14 amino acids. The junction had 4 bases not matched to a gene; V was cut back by 1 base and J by 4 bases. In germline, CDR1 is SGDLS, CDR2 YYNGEE. Material for sequencing was PBMCs. The gene calls are TRBV9 and TRBJ1-2; 7 bases fit TRBD1. The TCR was taken from a young man in good health and CMV-seronegative. CDR3 nucleotides: TGTGCCAGCAGCGTACTGGACAGGAGCTATGGCTACACCTTC. This gives the protein CASSVLDRSYGYTF.